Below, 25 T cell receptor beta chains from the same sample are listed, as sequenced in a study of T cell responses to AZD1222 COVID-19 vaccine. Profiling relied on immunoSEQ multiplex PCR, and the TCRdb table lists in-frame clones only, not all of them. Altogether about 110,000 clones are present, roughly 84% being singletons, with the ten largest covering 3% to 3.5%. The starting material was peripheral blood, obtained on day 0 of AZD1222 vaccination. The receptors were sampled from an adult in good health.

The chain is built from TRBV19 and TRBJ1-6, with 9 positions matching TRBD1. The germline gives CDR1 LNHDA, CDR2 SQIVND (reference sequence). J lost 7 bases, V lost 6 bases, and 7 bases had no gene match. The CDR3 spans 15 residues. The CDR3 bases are TGTGCCAGTAGGACTGCCGGGACAGGGAATTCACCCCTCCACTTT. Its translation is CASRTAGTGNSPLHF.

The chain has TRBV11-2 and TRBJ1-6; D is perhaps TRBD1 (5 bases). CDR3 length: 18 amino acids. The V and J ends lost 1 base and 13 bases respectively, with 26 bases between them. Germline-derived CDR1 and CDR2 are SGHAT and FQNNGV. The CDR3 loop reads CASSLGSDGRRIGTPLHF. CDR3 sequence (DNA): TGTGCCAGCAGCTTAGGGTCAGACGGGAGGCGGATTGGGACCCCCCTCCACTTT. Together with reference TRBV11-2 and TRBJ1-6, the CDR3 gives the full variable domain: EAGVAQSPRYKIIEKRQSVAFWCNPISGHATLYWYQQILGQGPKLLIQFQNNGVVDDSQLPKDRFSAERLKGVDSTLKIQPAKLEDSAVYLCASSLGSDGRRIGTPLHFGNGTRLTVT.

The CDR3 DNA sequence: TGTGCCAGCAGCTCAAACAGGGGGACACACACTGAAGCTTTCTTT. Translating it yields CASSSNRGTHTEAFF. The chain has TRBV5-4 and TRBJ1-1; TRBD1 aligns across 8 bases. V lost 3 bases and J lost 3; bases outside the gene matches: 7. Looked up from germline, CDR1 is SGHNT and CDR2 is YYREEE (reference sequence). This CDR3 spans 15 amino acids.

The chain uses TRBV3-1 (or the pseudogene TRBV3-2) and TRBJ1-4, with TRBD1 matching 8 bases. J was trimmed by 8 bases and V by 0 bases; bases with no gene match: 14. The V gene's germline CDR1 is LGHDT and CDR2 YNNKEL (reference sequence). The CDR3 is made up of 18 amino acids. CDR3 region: CASSQDLLVRGRREKLFF. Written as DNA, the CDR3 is TGTGCCAGCAGCCAAGATCTGCTAGTCAGGGGGCGCCGGGAAAAACTGTTTTTT.

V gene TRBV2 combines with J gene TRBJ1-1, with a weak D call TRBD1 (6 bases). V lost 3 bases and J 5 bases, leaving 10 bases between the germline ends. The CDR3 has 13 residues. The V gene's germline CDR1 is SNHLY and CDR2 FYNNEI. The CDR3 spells CASSEGAHTEAFF. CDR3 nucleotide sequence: TGTGCCAGCAGTGAGGGGGCGCATACTGAAGCTTTCTTT.

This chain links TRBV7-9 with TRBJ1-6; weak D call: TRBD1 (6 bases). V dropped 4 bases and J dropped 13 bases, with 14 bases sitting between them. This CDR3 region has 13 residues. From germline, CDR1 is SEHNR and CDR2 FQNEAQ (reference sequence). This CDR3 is CASSYPQGYPLHF. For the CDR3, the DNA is TGTGCCAGCAGCTACCCTCAGGGGTATCCCCTCCACTTT.

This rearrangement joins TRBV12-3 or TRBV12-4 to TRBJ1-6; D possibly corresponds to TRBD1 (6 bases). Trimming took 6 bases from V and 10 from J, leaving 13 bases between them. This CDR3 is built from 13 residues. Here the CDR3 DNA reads TGTGCCAGCAGCAGGGAGGGGGGCTCACCCCTCCACTTT. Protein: CASSREGGSPLHF.

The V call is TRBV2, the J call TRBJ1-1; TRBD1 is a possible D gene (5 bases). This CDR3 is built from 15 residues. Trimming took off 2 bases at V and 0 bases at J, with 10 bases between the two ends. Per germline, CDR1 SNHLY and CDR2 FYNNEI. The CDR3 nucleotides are TGTGCCAGCAGTGAAAGGGGCGTTATGAACACTGAAGCTTTCTTT. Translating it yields CASSERGVMNTEAFF.

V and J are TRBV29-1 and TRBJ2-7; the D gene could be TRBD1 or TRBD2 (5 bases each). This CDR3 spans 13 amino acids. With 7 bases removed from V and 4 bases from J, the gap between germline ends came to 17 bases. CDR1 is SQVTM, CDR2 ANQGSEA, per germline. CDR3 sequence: CSARSGTTYEQYF. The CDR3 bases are TGCAGCGCTAGATCCGGGACCACATACGAGCAGTACTTC.

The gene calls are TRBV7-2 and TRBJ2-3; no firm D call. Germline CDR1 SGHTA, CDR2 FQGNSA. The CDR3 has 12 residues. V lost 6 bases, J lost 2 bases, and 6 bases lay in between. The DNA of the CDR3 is TGTGCCAGCAGGTGGCTCACAGATACGCAGTATTTT. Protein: CASRWLTDTQYF. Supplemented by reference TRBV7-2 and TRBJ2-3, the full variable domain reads GAGVSQSPSNKVTEKGKDVELRCDPISGHTALYWYRQSLGQGLEFLIYFQGNSAPDKSGLPSDRFSAERTGGSVSTLTIQRTQQEDSAVYLCASRWLTDTQYFGPGTRLTVL.

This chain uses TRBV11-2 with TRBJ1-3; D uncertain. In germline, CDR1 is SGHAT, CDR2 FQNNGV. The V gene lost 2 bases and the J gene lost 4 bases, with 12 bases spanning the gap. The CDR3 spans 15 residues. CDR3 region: CASSLSPLAGNTIYF. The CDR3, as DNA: TGTGCCAGCAGCTTATCTCCCCTTGCGGGAAACACCATATATTTT.

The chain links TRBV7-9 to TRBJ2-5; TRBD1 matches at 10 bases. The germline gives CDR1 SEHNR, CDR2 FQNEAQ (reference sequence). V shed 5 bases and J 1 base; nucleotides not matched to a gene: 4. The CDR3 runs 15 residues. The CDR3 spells CASSPRDRGQETQYF. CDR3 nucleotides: TGTGCCAGCAGCCCGCGGGACAGGGGCCAAGAGACCCAGTACTTC.

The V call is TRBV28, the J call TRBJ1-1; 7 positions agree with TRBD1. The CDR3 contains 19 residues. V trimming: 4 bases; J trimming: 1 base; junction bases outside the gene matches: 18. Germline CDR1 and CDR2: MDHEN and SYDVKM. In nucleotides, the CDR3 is TGTGCCAGCAGTTACCCGCCGGGGAGGGGGCGAGTAGGGAACACTGAAGCTTTCTTT. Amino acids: CASSYPPGRGRVGNTEAFF.

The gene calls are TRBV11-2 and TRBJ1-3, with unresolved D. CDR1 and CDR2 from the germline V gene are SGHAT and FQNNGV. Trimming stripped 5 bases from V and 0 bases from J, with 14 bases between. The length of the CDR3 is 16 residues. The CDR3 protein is CASSGSSSISGNTIYF. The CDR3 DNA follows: TGTGCCAGCAGCGGGTCGAGCAGCATCTCTGGAAACACCATATATTTT. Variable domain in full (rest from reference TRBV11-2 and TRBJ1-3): EAGVAQSPRYKIIEKRQSVAFWCNPISGHATLYWYQQILGQGPKLLIQFQNNGVVDDSQLPKDRFSAERLKGVDSTLKIQPAKLEDSAVYLCASSGSSSISGNTIYFGEGSWLTVV.

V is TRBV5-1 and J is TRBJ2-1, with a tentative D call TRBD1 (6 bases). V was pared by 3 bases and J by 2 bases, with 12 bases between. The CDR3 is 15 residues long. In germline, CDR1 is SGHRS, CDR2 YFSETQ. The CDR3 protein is CASSSLQGTYNEQFF. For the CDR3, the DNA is TGCGCCAGCAGCTCGCTACAGGGTACCTACAATGAGCAGTTCTTC.

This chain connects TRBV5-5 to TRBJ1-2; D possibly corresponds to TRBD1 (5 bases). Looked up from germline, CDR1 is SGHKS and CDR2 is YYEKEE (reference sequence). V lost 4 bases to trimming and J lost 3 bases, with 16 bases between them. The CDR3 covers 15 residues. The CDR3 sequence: CASSRQLTADYGYTF. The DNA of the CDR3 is TGTGCCAGCAGCCGGCAGTTGACAGCCGACTATGGCTACACCTTC. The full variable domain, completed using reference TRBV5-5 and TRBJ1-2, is DAGVTQSPTHLIKTRGQQVTLRCSPISGHKSVSWYQQVLGQGPQFIFQYYEKEERGRGNFPDRFSARQFPNYSSELNVNALLLGDSALYLCASSRQLTADYGYTFGSGTRLTVV.

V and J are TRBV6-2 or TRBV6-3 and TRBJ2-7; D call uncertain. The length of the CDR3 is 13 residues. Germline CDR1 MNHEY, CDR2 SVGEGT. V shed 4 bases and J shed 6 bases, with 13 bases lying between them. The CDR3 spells CASSSWSPLEQYF. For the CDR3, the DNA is TGTGCCAGCAGTTCCTGGTCGCCCCTCGAGCAGTACTTC.

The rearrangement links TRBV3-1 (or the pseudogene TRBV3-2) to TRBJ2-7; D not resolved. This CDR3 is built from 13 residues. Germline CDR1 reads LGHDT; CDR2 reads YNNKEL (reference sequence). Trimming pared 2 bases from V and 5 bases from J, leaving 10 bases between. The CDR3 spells CASSQYGYNEQYF. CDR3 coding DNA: TGTGCCAGCAGCCAATATGGGTATAACGAGCAGTACTTC.

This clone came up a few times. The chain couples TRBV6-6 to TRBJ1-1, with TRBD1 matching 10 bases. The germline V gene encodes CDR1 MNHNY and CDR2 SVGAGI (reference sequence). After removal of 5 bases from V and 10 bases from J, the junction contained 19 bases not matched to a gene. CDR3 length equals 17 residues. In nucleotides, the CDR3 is TGTGCCAGCAGTCCTAACGACAGGGGGCGTTTGTTGAGGGTAGCTTTCTTT. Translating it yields CASSPNDRGRLLRVAFF.

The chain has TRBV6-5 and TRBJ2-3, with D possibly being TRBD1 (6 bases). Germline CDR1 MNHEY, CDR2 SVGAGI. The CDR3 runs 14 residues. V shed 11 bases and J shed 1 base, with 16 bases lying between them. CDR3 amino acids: CAVDTGKGTDTQYF. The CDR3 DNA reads TGTGCCGTAGATACAGGGAAGGGCACAGATACGCAGTATTTT.

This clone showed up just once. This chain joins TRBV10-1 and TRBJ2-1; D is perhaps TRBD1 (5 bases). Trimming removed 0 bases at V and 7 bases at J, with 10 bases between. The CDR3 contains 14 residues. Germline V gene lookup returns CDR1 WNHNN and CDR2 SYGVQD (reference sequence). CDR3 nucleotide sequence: TGCGCCAGCAGTGAGTCGAAGGGGATTAATGAGCAGTTCTTC. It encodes CASSESKGINEQFF.

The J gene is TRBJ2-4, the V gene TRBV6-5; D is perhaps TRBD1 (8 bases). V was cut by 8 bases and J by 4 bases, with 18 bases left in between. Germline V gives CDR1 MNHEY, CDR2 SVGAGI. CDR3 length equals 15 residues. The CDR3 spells CASLGAQGGKNIQYF. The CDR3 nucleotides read TGTGCCAGCCTTGGTGCACAGGGGGGGAAAAACATTCAGTACTTC.

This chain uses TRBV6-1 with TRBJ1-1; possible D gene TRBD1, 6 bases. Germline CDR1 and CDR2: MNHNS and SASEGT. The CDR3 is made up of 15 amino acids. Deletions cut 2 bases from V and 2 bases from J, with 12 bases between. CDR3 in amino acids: CASSERNRENTEAFF. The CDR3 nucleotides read TGTGCCAGCAGTGAACGGAACAGGGAAAACACTGAAGCTTTCTTT.

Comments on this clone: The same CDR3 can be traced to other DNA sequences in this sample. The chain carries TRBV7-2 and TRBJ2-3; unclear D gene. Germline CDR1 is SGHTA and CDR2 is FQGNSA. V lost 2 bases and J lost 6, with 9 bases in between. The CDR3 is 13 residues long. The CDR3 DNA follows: TGTGCCAGCAGCTTAATGTTTTCGGATACGCAGTATTTT. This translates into CASSLMFSDTQYF.

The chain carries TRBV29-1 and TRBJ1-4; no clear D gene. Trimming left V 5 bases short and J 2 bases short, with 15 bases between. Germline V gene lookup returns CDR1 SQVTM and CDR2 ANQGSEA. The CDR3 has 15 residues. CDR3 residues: CSVRTGSATNEKLFF. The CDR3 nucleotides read TGCAGCGTTAGAACGGGATCGGCGACTAATGAAAAACTGTTTTTT.